The rows below give T cell receptor beta chains drawn from one sample of a study of siplizumab effects on memory and regulatory T cells. Using immunoSEQ multiplex PCR, the repertoire was profiled, and TCRdb retains in-frame clones only, with some absent. The profile shows about 120,000 clones, roughly 93% of them singletons. What was sequenced was non-Treg CD4+ T cells sorted from blood. Receptors were obtained from a human donor in good health. CDR3s include the opening cysteine and the closing phenylalanine or tryptophan. The D gene is left open where the match is weak. Clone size is shown for a subset of rows, as once, few, many or a class of expanded clone.

15	TRBV2	-	-	TRBJ2-7	CASSVPGAGRNEQYF	TGTGCCAGCAGCGTCCCTGGGGCAGGGAGAAACGAGCAGTACTTC
13	TRBV5-6	-	TRBD1	TRBJ1-1	CASSRTGGTEAFF	TGTGCCAGCAGCCGGACAGGGGGCACTGAAGCTTTCTTT
13	TRBV5-6	once	-	TRBJ2-7	CASSFFIGHGQYF	TGTGCCAGCAGCTTTTTTATCGGGCACGGGCAGTACTTC
15	TRBV5-4	-	-	TRBJ2-2	CASSSTSLGTGELFF	TGTGCCAGCAGCTCGACTTCCCTCGGTACCGGGGAGCTGTTTTTT
15	TRBV4-1	-	-	TRBJ2-3	CASSRGVGHTDTQYF	TGCGCCAGCAGCCGGGGGGTGGGGCACACAGATACGCAGTATTTT
15	TRBV27	-	TRBD1	TRBJ1-2	CASSSFQGASGGYTF	TGTGCCAGCAGTTCCTTTCAGGGGGCGTCCGGGGGCTACACCTTC
13	TRBV7-2	-	-	TRBJ1-1	CASSLQDGTEAFF	TGTGCCAGCAGCTTACAAGACGGGACTGAAGCTTTCTTT
15	TRBV11-2	-	-	TRBJ1-1	CASSPSGQMNTEAFF	TGTGCCAGCAGCCCCAGCGGACAGATGAACACTGAAGCTTTCTTT
13	TRBV7-3	-	TRBD2	TRBJ2-7	CASRTSGVYEQYF	TGTGCCAGCAGGACTAGCGGGGTCTACGAGCAGTACTTC
14	TRBV7-9	-	-	TRBJ2-5	CASREDVGGETQYF	TGTGCCAGCAGGGAGGACGTCGGAGGAGAGACCCAGTACTTC
16	TRBV5-1	-	TRBD2	TRBJ2-1	CASSWGTSGGYNEQFF	TGCGCCAGCAGCTGGGGGACTAGCGGGGGTTACAATGAGCAGTTCTTC
14	TRBV6-5	few	-	TRBJ1-1	CASSYSGRSTEAFF	TGTGCCAGCAGTTACTCGGGTAGGTCCACTGAAGCTTTCTTT
18	TRBV5-1	once	-	TRBJ2-2	CASSLAITGRKDTGELFF	TGCGCCAGCAGCTTGGCCATTACGGGGAGAAAGGACACCGGGGAGCTGTTTTTT
13	TRBV18	-	-	TRBJ1-5	CASSLWEIHPQHF	TGTGCCAGCTCACTCTGGGAAATTCACCCCCAGCATTTT
13	TRBV19	-	-	TRBJ1-1	CASSSGKNTEAFF	TGTGCCAGTAGTAGCGGGAAGAACACTGAAGCTTTCTTT
13	TRBV27	-	-	TRBJ2-7	CASSPGQNYEQYF	TGTGCCAGCAGTCCCGGACAGAACTACGAGCAGTACTTC
16	TRBV18	once	-	TRBJ2-7	CASSPSLGEIPYEQYF	TGTGCCAGCTCACCTTCTTTGGGGGAAATCCCTTACGAGCAGTACTTC
16	TRBV5-4	-	TRBD2	TRBJ2-2	CASSSQLAGGTGELFF	TGTGCCAGCAGCTCCCAACTAGCGGGGGGTACCGGGGAGCTGTTTTTT
16	TRBV7-9	-	TRBD1	TRBJ2-7	CASSLTGVLSSYEQYF	TGTGCCAGCAGCTTAACAGGGGTCTTGAGCTCCTACGAGCAGTACTTC
15	TRBV6-1	once	TRBD1	TRBJ2-3	CASSGLSGGTDTQYF	TGTGCCAGCAGCGGACTCTCAGGGGGTACAGATACGCAGTATTTT
19	TRBV6-4	-	TRBD2	TRBJ2-1	CASSEKGSGGVSSYNEQFF	TGTGCCAGCAGTGAAAAAGGTAGCGGGGGGGTGAGCTCCTACAATGAGCAGTTCTTC
17	TRBV21-1	-	-	TRBJ2-3	CASSKVTVGGSTDTQYF	TGTGCCAGCAGCAAAGTAACAGTGGGGGGGAGCACAGATACGCAGTATTTT
15	TRBV19	few	-	TRBJ1-2	CASIDKGGSNYGYTF	TGTGCCAGTATCGATAAAGGGGGGTCTAACTATGGCTACACCTTC
16	TRBV7-2	-	-	TRBJ1-1	CASSSLQGIPNTEAFF	TGTGCCAGCAGCTCTCTACAGGGCATTCCGAACACTGAAGCTTTCTTT
14	TRBV7-2	-	-	TRBJ1-2	CASSLLGPAEGYTF	TGTGCCAGCAGCTTACTTGGGCCGGCGGAAGGCTACACCTTC
12	TRBV18	-	-	TRBJ1-1	CASSPANTEAFF	TGTGCCAGCTCGCCCGCGAACACTGAAGCTTTCTTT
13	TRBV5-4	-	-	TRBJ1-5	CASSLDSNQPQHF	TGTGCCAGCAGCTTGGATAGCAATCAGCCCCAGCATTTT
15	TRBV27	-	TRBD2	TRBJ2-7	CASSDGSGGRYEQYF	TGTGCCAGCAGTGACGGCAGCGGGGGGAGGTACGAGCAGTACTTC
14	TRBV6-5	-	-	TRBJ2-2	CASLKRAGTGELFF	TGTGCCAGCCTGAAACGCGCAGGCACCGGGGAGCTGTTTTTT
14	TRBV21-1	-	-	TRBJ2-7	CASSRRQAHYEQYF	TGTGCCAGCAGCAGAAGACAGGCCCACTACGAGCAGTACTTC
16	TRBV5-1	-	-	TRBJ1-1	CASSLQGADMNTEAFF	TGCGCCAGCAGCTTGCAGGGTGCAGACATGAACACTGAAGCTTTCTTT
16	TRBV30	-	TRBD1	TRBJ1-4	CAWRRRQGRTNEKLFF	TGTGCCTGGAGGAGGAGACAGGGCAGGACTAATGAAAAACTGTTTTTT
15	TRBV5-4	-	-	TRBJ2-5	CASSLQVGVRETQYF	TGTGCCAGCAGCTTGCAGGTCGGGGTTCGGGAGACCCAGTACTTC
13	TRBV27	-	-	TRBJ1-2	CASSSLEGYGYTF	TGTGCCAGCAGTTCACTCGAGGGGTATGGCTACACCTTC
16	TRBV28	-	-	TRBJ2-7	CASHPQQAWPAGEQYF	TGTGCCAGCCACCCTCAACAGGCATGGCCCGCGGGAGAGCAGTACTTC
15	TRBV6-5	-	TRBD1	TRBJ2-3	CASRRQGSPTDTQYF	TGTGCCAGCAGAAGACAGGGCTCACCCACAGATACGCAGTATTTT
16	TRBV21-1	-	-	TRBJ2-1	CASSKALWDPDNEQFF	TGTGCCAGCAGCAAAGCGCTTTGGGACCCCGACAATGAGCAGTTCTTC
16	TRBV4-3	-	TRBD2	TRBJ2-3	CASSQDLAGPTDTQYF	TGCGCCAGCAGCCAAGACCTAGCGGGGCCCACAGATACGCAGTATTTT
15	TRBV10-1	few	-	TRBJ1-2	CAIPSIVFVAYGYTF	TGCGCCATCCCATCAATAGTCTTCGTAGCCTATGGCTACACCTTC
14	TRBV7-7	once	-	TRBJ2-3	CASSPSPAVDTQYF	TGTGCCAGCAGCCCCTCGCCCGCGGTAGATACGCAGTATTTT
14	TRBV21-1	-	-	TRBJ1-1	CASSNKQSKTEAFF	TGTGCCAGCAGCAACAAACAATCAAAAACCGAAGCTTTCTTT
12	TRBV2	-	-	TRBJ1-1	CASSWVNTEAFF	TGTGCCAGCAGTTGGGTGAACACTGAAGCTTTCTTT
12	TRBV19	-	-	TRBJ1-2	CASNREGYGYTF	TGTGCCAGTAACAGGGAGGGCTATGGCTACACCTTC
14	TRBV6-1	-	-	TRBJ2-3	CAGDPGGGTDTQYF	TGTGCCGGCGACCCTGGAGGAGGCACAGATACGCAGTATTTT
13	TRBV6-6	-	-	TRBJ2-1	CASSLGAANEQFF	TGTGCCAGCAGCCTTGGAGCAGCGAATGAGCAGTTCTTC
18	TRBV11-2	once	-	TRBJ2-5	CASSPGTGARTKQETQYF	TGTGCCAGCAGCCCCGGGACTGGCGCGCGTACGAAGCAAGAGACCCAGTACTTC
13	TRBV6-5	-	-	TRBJ2-1	CATRGFGLHEQFF	TGTGCAACCCGCGGATTTGGGCTCCATGAGCAGTTCTTC
14	TRBV18	once	-	TRBJ1-2	CASSSTGGVGGYTF	TGTGCCAGCTCATCGACAGGCGGGGTGGGAGGCTACACCTTC
15	TRBV18	-	TRBD2	TRBJ2-5	CASLPLAGAFETQYF	TGTGCCAGCTTACCACTAGCGGGGGCGTTCGAGACCCAGTACTTC
15	TRBV10-3	-	-	TRBJ2-5	CAISESSGYQETQYF	TGTGCCATCAGTGAGTCGAGCGGGTACCAAGAGACCCAGTACTTC
16	TRBV5-4	-	TRBD2	TRBJ2-3	CASSLALRGGQDTQYF	TGTGCCAGCAGCTTGGCCTTACGGGGGGGCCAAGATACGCAGTATTTT
13	TRBV27	few	TRBD1	TRBJ1-6	CASKVGGVSPLHF	TGTGCCAGCAAGGTAGGGGGCGTTTCACCCCTCCACTTT
19	TRBV19	-	TRBD1	TRBJ1-5	CASSIWRTGGNTGNQPQHF	TGTGCCAGTAGTATTTGGAGGACAGGGGGCAATACGGGCAATCAGCCCCAGCATTTT
17	TRBV23-1	-	-	TRBJ2-3	CASSQTRQVSITDTQYF	TGCGCCAGCAGTCAAACCCGACAGGTATCGATCACAGATACGCAGTATTTT
14	TRBV6-1	-	TRBD1	TRBJ1-4	CASGVGQGDFQLFF	TGTGCCAGCGGGGTGGGACAGGGGGATTTCCAACTGTTTTTT
11	TRBV6-5	-	-	TRBJ2-5	CASSYKETQYF	TGTGCCAGCAGTTACAAGGAGACCCAGTACTTC
13	TRBV29-1	-	-	TRBJ1-3	CSVERDLGNTIYF	TGCAGCGTGGAACGGGATCTGGGAAACACCATATATTTT
15	TRBV6-1	-	-	TRBJ1-3	CASSEVSSSGNTIYF	TGTGCCAGCAGTGAAGTGAGTAGTTCTGGAAACACCATATATTTT
13	TRBV6-1	-	-	TRBJ2-3	CASSERGTDTQYF	TGTGCCAGCAGTGAAAGGGGCACAGATACGCAGTATTTT
14	TRBV7-9	once	-	TRBJ1-1	CASSLGEGDTEAFF	TGTGCCAGCAGCTTAGGGGAGGGGGACACTGAAGCTTTCTTT